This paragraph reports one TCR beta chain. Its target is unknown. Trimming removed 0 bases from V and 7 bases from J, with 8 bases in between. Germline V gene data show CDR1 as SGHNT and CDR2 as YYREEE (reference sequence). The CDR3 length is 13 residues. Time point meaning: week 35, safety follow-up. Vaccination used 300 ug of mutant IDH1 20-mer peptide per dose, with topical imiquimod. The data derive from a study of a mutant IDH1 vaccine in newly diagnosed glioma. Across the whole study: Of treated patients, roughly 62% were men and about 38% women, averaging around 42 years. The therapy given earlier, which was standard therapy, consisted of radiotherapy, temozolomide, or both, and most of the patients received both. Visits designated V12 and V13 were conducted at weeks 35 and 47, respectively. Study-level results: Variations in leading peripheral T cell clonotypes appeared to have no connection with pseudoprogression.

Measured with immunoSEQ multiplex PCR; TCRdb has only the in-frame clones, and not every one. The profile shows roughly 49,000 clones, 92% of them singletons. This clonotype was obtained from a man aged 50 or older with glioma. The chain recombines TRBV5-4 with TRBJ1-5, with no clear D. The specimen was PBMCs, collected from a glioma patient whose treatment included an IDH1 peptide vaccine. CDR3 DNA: TGTGCCAGCAGCTTGGATCCTGGGCAGCCCCAGCATTTT. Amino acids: CASSLDPGQPQHF.